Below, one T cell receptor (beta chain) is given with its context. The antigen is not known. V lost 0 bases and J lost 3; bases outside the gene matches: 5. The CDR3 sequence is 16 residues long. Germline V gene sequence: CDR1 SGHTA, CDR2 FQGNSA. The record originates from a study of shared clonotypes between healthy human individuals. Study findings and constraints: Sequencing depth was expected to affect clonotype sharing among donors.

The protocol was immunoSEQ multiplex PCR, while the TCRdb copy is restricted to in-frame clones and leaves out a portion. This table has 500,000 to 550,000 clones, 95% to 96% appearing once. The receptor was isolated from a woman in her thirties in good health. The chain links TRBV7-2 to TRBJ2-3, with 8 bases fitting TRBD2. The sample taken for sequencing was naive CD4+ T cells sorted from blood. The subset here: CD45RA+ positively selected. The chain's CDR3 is CASSLALAGETDTQYF. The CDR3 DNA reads TGTGCCAGCAGCTTAGCGCTAGCGGGCGAAACAGATACGCAGTATTTT.